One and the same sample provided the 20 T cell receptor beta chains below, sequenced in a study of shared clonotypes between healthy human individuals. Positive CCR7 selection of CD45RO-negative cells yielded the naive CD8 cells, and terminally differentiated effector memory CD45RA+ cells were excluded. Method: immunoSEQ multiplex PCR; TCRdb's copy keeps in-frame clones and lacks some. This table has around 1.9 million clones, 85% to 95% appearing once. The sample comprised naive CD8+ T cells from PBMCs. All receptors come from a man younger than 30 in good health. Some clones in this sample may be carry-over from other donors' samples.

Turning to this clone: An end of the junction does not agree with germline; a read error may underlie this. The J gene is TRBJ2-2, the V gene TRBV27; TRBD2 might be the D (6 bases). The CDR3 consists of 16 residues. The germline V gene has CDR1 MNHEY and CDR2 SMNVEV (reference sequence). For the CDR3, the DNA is TGTGCCAGCACTTTAATTCGGGGGTTCGGCACCGGGGAGCTGTTTTTT. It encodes CASTLIRGFGTGELFF.

This chain's CDR3 is CASSLNPMEQFF. The CDR3 DNA reads TGTGCCAGCAGTTTAAATCCAATGGAGCAGTTCTTC. The rearrangement links TRBV28 to TRBJ2-1, with unresolved D. Trimming left V 2 bases short and J 10 bases short, with 9 bases between. The CDR3 is 12 residues long. From germline, CDR1 is MDHEN and CDR2 SYDVKM.

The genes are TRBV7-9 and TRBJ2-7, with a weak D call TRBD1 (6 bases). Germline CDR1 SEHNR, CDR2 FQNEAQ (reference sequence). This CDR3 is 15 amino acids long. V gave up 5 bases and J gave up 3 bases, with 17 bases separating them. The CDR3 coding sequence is TGTGCCAGCAGCGTTATTCTAGTCAGGGGCTACGAGCAGTACTTC. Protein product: CASSVILVRGYEQYF.

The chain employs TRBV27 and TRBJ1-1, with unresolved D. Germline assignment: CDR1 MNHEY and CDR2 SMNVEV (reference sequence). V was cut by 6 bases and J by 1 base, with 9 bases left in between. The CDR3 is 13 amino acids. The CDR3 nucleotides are TGTGCCAGCAGGTTAGCCCGGAACACTGAAGCTTTCTTT. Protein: CASRLARNTEAFF.

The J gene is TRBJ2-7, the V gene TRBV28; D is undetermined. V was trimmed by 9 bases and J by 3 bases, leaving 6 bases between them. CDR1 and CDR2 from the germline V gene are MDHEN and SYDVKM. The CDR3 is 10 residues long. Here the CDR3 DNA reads TGTGCCAGGTCGATCTACGAGCAGTACTTC. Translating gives CARSIYEQYF.

The CDR3 here is CASSIRGSRSNGYTF. The CDR3 nucleotides read TGTGCCAGTAGTATAAGAGGGTCCCGTTCGAATGGCTACACCTTC. The chain is built from TRBV19 and TRBJ1-2; D is unresolved. CDR3 length: 15 residues. V was clipped by 2 bases and J by 6 bases, with 16 bases between them. From germline, CDR1 is LNHDA and CDR2 SQIVND (reference sequence).

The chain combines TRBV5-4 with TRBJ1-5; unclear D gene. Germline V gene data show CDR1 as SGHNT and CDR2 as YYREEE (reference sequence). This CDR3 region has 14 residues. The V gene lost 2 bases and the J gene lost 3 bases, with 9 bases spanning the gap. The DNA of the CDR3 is TGTGCCAGCAGCTTAACGGGATCCAATCAGCCCCAGCATTTT. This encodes CASSLTGSNQPQHF.

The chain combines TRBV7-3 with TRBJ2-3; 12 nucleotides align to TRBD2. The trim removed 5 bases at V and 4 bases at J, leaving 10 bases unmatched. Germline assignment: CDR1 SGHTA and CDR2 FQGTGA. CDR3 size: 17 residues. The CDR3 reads CASSPTLAGGPSDTQYF. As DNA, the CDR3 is TGTGCCAGCAGCCCGACCCTAGCGGGAGGGCCCTCAGATACGCAGTATTTT.

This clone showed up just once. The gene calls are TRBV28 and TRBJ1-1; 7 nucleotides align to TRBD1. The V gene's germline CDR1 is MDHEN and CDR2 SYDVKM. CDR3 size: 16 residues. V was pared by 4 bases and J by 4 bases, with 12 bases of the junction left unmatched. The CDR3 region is CASSSLLTRDSTEAFF. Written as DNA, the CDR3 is TGTGCCAGCAGTTCCCTTTTGACCCGGGACAGCACTGAAGCTTTCTTT.

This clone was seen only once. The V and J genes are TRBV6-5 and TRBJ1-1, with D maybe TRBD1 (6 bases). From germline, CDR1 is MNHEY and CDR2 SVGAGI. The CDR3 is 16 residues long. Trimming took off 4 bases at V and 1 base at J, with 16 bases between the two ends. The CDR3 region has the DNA TGTGCCAGCAGTTCCCCCCTTCGGGGGCAGAACACTGAAGCTTTCTTT. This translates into CASSSPLRGQNTEAFF.

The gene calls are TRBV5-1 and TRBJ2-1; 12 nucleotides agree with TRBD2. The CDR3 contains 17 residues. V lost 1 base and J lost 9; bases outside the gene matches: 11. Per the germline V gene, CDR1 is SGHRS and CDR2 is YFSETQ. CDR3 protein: CASSLSTLAGGPSEQFF. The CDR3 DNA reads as TGCGCCAGCAGCTTGAGTACGCTAGCGGGAGGGCCAAGTGAGCAGTTCTTC.

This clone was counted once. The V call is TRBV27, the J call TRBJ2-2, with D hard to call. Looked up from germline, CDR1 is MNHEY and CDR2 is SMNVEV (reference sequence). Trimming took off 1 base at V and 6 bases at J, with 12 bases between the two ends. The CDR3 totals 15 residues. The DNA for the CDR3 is TGTGCCAGCAGTTTATTAGGTGGCGGTCCCGGGGAGCTGTTTTTT. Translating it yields CASSLLGGGPGELFF.

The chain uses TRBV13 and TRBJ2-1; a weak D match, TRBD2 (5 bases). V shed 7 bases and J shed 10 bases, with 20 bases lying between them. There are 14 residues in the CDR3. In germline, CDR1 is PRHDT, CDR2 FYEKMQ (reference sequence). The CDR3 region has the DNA TGTGCCAGCATGGATAGCGCGAGCCTCTACGAGCAGTTCTTC. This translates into CASMDSASLYEQFF.

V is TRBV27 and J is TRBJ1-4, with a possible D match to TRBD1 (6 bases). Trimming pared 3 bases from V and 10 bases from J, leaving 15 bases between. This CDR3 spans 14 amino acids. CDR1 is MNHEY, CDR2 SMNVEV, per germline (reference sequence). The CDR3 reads CASSFRDRSGKLFF. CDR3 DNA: TGTGCCAGCAGTTTCCGCGACAGGAGCGGAAAACTGTTTTTT.

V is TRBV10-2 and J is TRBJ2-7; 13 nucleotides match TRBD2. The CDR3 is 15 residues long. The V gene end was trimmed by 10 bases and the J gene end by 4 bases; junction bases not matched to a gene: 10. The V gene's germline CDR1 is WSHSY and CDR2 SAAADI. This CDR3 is CATTSGRDVFYEQYF. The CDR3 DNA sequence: TGCGCCACCACTAGCGGGAGGGATGTGTTTTACGAGCAGTACTTC.

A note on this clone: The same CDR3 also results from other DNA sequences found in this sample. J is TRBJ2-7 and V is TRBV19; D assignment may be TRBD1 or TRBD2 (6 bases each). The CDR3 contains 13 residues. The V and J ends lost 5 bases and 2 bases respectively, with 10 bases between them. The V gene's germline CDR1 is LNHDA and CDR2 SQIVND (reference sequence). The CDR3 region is CASSLGGTYEQYF. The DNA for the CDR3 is TGTGCCAGTAGTCTAGGGGGGACCTACGAGCAGTACTTC.

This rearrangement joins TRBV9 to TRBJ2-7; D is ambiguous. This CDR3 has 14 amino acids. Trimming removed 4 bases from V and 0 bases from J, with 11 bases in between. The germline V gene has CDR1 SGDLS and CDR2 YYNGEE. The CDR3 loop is CASSPRMSSYEQYF. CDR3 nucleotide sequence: TGTGCCAGCAGCCCCCGTATGAGCTCCTACGAGCAGTACTTC.

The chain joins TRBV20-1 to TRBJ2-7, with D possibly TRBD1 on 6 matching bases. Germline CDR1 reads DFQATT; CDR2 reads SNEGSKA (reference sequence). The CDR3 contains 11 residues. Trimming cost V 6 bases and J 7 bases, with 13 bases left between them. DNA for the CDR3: TGCAGTGCACACAGGGTAGGAGAGCAGTACTTC. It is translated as CSAHRVGEQYF.

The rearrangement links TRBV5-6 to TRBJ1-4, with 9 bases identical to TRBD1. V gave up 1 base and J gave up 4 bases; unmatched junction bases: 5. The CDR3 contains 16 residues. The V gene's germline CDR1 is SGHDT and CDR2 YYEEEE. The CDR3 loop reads CASSLRDREVNEKLFF. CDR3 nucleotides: TGTGCCAGCAGCTTGCGGGACAGGGAAGTTAATGAAAAACTGTTTTTT. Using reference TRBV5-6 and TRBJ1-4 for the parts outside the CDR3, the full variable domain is DAGVTQSPTHLIKTRGQQVTLRCSPKSGHDTVSWYQQALGQGPQFIFQYYEEEERQRGNFPDRFSGHQFPNYSSELNVNALLLGDSALYLCASSLRDREVNEKLFFGSGTQLSVL.

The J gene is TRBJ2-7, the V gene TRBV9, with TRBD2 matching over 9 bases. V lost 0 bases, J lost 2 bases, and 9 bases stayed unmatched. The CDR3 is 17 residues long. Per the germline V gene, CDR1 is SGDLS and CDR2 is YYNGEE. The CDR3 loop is CASSVGGGASGTYEQYF. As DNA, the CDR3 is TGTGCCAGCAGCGTAGGAGGGGGGGCTAGCGGGACCTACGAGCAGTACTTC.